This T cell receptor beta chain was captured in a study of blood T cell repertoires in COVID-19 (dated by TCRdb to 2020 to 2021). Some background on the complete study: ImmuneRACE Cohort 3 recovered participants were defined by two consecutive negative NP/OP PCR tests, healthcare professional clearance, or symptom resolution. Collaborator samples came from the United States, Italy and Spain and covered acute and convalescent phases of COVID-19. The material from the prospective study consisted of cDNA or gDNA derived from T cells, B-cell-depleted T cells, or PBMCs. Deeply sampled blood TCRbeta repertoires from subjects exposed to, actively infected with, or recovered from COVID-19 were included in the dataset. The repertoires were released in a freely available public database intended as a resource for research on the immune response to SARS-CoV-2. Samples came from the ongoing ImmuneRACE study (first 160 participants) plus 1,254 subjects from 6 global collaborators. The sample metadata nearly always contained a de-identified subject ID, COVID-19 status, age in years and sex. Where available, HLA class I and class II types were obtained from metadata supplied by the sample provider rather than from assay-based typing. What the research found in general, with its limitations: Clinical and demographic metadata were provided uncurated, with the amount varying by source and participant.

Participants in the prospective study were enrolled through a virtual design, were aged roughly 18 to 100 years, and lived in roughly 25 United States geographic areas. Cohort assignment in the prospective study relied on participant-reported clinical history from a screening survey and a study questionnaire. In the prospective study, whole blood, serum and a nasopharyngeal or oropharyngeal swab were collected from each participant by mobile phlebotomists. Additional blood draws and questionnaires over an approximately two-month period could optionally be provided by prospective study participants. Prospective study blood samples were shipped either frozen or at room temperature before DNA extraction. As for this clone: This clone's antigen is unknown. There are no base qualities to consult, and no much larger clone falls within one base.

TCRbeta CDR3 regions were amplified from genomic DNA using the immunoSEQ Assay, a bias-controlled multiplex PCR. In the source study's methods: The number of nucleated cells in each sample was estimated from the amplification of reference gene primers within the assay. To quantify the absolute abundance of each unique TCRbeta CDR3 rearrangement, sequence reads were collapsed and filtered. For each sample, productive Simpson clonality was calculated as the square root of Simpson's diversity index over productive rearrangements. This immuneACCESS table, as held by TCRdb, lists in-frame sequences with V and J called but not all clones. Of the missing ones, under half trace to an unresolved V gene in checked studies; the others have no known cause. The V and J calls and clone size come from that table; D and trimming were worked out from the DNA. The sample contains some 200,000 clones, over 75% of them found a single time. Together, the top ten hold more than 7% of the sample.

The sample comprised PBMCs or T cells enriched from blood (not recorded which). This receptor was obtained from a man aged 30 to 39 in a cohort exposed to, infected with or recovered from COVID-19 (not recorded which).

The sequence in DNA is TGTGCCAGCAGCTGGAGGACTGCCATGTTCTCCTACAATGAGCAGTTCTTC. Its coded protein is CASSWRTAMFSYNEQFF. Recombination joined TRBV5-5 with TRBJ2-1, with TRBD2 perhaps the D gene, on 5 matching bases. CDR1 and CDR2 are read off the germline V gene (reference sequence) as SGHKS and YYEKEE. Taken from cysteine to phenylalanine, the CDR3 has 17 residues. Only the CDR3 portion is preserved as DNA: 51 bases, with reading frame beginning at the first base. At the junction V is shortened by 3 bases and J by 0 bases, with 16 bases in between.